This TCR beta chain stems from a study of glioma-infiltrating T cells. CDR3 length equals 13 residues. CDR1 and CDR2 from the germline V gene are LGHDT and YNNKEL (reference sequence). V shed 4 bases and J shed 5 bases, with 8 bases lying between them. Amplification of TCR alpha and beta CDR3 regions from RNA used iRepertoire nested multiplex PCR. For one-step reverse transcription and amplification, about 85-400 ng of tissue mRNA or PBMC total RNA was used. TCRdb re-analysed the multiplex PCR reads in MiXCR, keeping a single row per CDR3 protein. The data show about 89,000 distinct CDR3 sequences, with around a quarter seen just once and 5.5% to 7.5% held by the top ten. General study results and limits: Tissue-blood divergence was below expectation in non-neoplastic patients, above in gliomas. CDR3 overlap between tissue and blood was very small.

This clonotype was counted at least ten times. The antigen remains undetermined. The sequenced material came from glioma tissue, nonneoplastic brain tissue, or PBMCs (not recorded which). The clonotype originates from a human donor with low-grade glioma or glioblastoma, undergoing nonglioma brain surgery, or in good health (not recorded which). The V gene is TRBV3-1, the J gene TRBJ1-4; D remains ambiguous. The CDR3 sequence is CASSLSGNEKLFF. DNA for the CDR3: TGTGCCAGCAGCCTCTCCGGGAATGAAAAACTGTTTTTT.